The rows below give T cell receptor beta chains drawn from one sample of a study of blood T cells in healthy people across ages. TCRdb processed the 5' RACE reads anew with MiXCR; each CDR3 protein has one entry. The sample lists about 930,000 distinct CDR3 sequences; under 35% were seen once. These data were also reused for a study on T cells of mothers and their children.

Source material: blood. The receptors derive from a middle-aged woman in good health. Both conserved end residues are part of each CDR3. A D gene is named only where the DNA matches it firmly. Some rows mark clone size as missing; the rest say once, few, many or name a class of expanded clone.

D gene	clone size	V gene	J gene	CDR3 protein	CDR3 DNA
-	few	TRBV6-6	TRBJ2-4	CASSYTAQGGPKNIQYF	TGTGCCAGCAGTTACACCGCCCAAGGGGGGCCCAAAAACATTCAGTACTTC
TRBD1	-	TRBV7-6	TRBJ1-5	CASSYGTGSDQPQHF	TGTGCCAGCAGCTACGGGACAGGGTCCGATCAGCCCCAGCATTTT
-	few	TRBV29-1	TRBJ1-2	CSVTQNFNYGYTF	TGCAGCGTGACACAGAACTTTAACTATGGCTACACCTTC
-	few	TRBV7-9	TRBJ1-1	CASSLVAAEAFF	TGTGCCAGCAGCTTAGTGGCGGCTGAAGCTTTCTTT
-	-	TRBV5-1	TRBJ1-1	CASSLRGNVDLSNTEAFF	TGCGCCAGCAGCTTGAGGGGGAACGTGGACTTGAGTAACACTGAAGCTTTCTTT
-	many	TRBV9	TRBJ2-7	CASSVDPDTWSSYEQYF	TGTGCCAGCAGCGTAGATCCTGACACCTGGAGCTCCTACGAGCAGTACTTC
-	many	TRBV28	TRBJ1-1	CASTPANTEAFF	TGTGCCAGCACTCCTGCTAACACTGAAGCTTTCTTT
TRBD1	few	TRBV9	TRBJ2-1	CASSVHSQGAGTSYNEQFF	TGTGCCAGCAGCGTTCACTCACAGGGGGCCGGAACCTCCTACAATGAGCAGTTCTTC
-	few	TRBV5-6	TRBJ1-1	CASSRLTWDEAFF	TGTGCCAGCAGCCGATTAACATGGGATGAAGCTTTCTTT
TRBD1	few	TRBV5-1	TRBJ2-3	CASSEDRFTDTQYF	TGCGCCAGCAGCGAGGACAGGTTCACAGATACGCAGTATTTT
TRBD1	many	TRBV9	TRBJ2-7	CASSVGQGEKYF	TGTGCCAGCAGCGTAGGACAGGGAGAGAAGTACTTC
-	-	TRBV15	TRBJ1-5	CATSRARSGLNQPQHF	TGTGCCACCAGCAGAGCCAGGTCGGGCTTGAATCAGCCCCAGCATTTT
TRBD2	-	TRBV30	TRBJ2-1	CAWSGGGRAGSYNEQFF	TGTGCCTGGAGTGGCGGCGGGAGGGCCGGGTCCTACAATGAGCAGTTCTTC
-	few	TRBV29-1	TRBJ1-3	CSHLDGNTIYF	TGCAGCCATCTTGACGGAAACACCATATATTTT
-	many	TRBV6-5	TRBJ2-1	CASTRGPPYEQFF	TGTGCCAGCACCCGGGGACCCCCCTATGAGCAGTTCTTC
-	-	TRBV12-3/TRBV12-4	TRBJ2-1	CASSSGNPHEQFF	TGTGCCAGCAGCTCAGGGAATCCTCATGAGCAGTTCTTC
-	-	TRBV6-6	TRBJ1-1	CASSPSRQAFF	TGTGCCAGCAGTCCCTCACGGCAAGCTTTCTTT
-	few	TRBV2	TRBJ1-1	CASTVEEYTEAFF	TGTGCCAGCACTGTGGAGGAATACACTGAAGCTTTCTTT
TRBD1	-	TRBV5-5	TRBJ1-1	CASSPRTGAGTEAFF	TGTGCCAGCAGCCCGCGGACAGGAGCCGGGACTGAAGCTTTCTTT